Following are 31 T cell receptor beta chains from one sample sequenced in a study of technical replicates of blood from a few donors. Profiling relied on immunoSEQ multiplex PCR, and the TCRdb table lists in-frame clones only, not all of them. The sample holds around 80,000 clones, 90% to 95% seen once. Sequencing was done on a sample of T cells isolated from PBMCs. Receptors originate from a human donor in good health.

V is TRBV7-3 and J is TRBJ2-3; 8 bases match TRBD2. The length of the CDR3 is 16 residues. The V gene end was trimmed by 5 bases and the J gene end by 0 bases; junction bases not matched to a gene: 7. CDR1 is SGHTA, CDR2 FQGTGA, per germline. Here the CDR3 reads CASSPRVAGSTDTQYF. DNA of the CDR3: TGTGCCAGCAGCCCCAGGGTAGCGGGGAGCACAGATACGCAGTATTTT. The complete variable domain, with remaining parts taken from reference TRBV7-3 and TRBJ2-3, reads GAGVSQTPSNKVTEKGKYVELRCDPISGHTALYWYRQSLGQGPEFLIYFQGTGAADDSGLPNDRFFAVRPEGSVSTLKIQRTERGDSAVYLCASSPRVAGSTDTQYFGPGTRLTVL.

V and J are TRBV29-1 and TRBJ2-1; TRBD1 might be the D (5 bases). Germline CDR1 SQVTM, CDR2 ANQGSEA. This CDR3 region has 13 residues. Trimming took off 2 bases at V and 7 bases at J, with 12 bases between the two ends. The CDR3: CSVEYGAGNEQFF. DNA for the CDR3: TGCAGCGTTGAATATGGGGCAGGGAATGAGCAGTTCTTC.

About this clone: This sample includes further DNA sequences coding for the same CDR3. The gene calls are TRBV15 and TRBJ2-7, with 10 bases aligning to TRBD2. CDR1 and CDR2 (germline): LNHNV, YYDKDF (reference sequence). The CDR3 is made up of 14 amino acids. The V segment lost 1 base and the J segment 3 bases; nucleotides outside the gene matches: 0. The CDR3 spells CATSRGTSGYEQYF. The CDR3 nucleotides read TGTGCCACCAGCAGAGGGACTAGCGGCTACGAGCAGTACTTC.

The V and J genes are TRBV5-1 and TRBJ2-3, with 9 nucleotides matching TRBD2. The V gene's germline CDR1 is SGHRS and CDR2 YFSETQ. Trimming at V came to 1 base and at J to 5 bases, leaving 2 bases not matched to a gene. This CDR3 has 14 amino acids. The CDR3 is CASSLRLAVDTQYF. The CDR3 nucleotides are TGCGCCAGCAGCTTGAGACTAGCGGTAGATACGCAGTATTTT.

The chain links TRBV7-8 to TRBJ2-7, with 10 bases matching TRBD2. V was pared by 0 bases and J by 7 bases, with 15 bases of the junction left unmatched. CDR1 SGHVS and CDR2 FQNEAQ come from the germline V gene. The length of the CDR3 is 18 residues. CDR3 sequence (DNA): TGTGCCAGCAGCTTAGCGTTTCTAGCGGGGGAAAAGAAGGAAGAGCAGTACTTC. Translating gives CASSLAFLAGEKKEEQYF.

This CDR3 is CASSGRPSNQPQHF. CDR3 nucleotide sequence: TGTGCCAGCAGTGGCAGGCCAAGCAATCAGCCCCAGCATTTT. V is TRBV2 and J is TRBJ1-5; D ambiguous. There are 14 residues in the CDR3. The germline V gene has CDR1 SNHLY and CDR2 FYNNEI. Trimming stripped 4 bases from V and 1 base from J, with 8 bases between.

The V call is TRBV2, the J call TRBJ1-1; unclear D gene. CDR1 is SNHLY and CDR2 is FYNNEI in the germline V gene. The V end lost 3 bases, the J end lost 3 bases, and 8 bases lay between the germline ends. The CDR3 is 13 residues long. This chain's CDR3 is CASSEKEYTEAFF. The CDR3 DNA reads as TGTGCCAGCAGTGAGAAGGAGTACACTGAAGCTTTCTTT.

This sequence joins TRBV7-2 and TRBJ2-7, with 10 bases identical to TRBD2. V was clipped by 2 bases and J by 4 bases; unmatched bases: 5. The CDR3 totals 15 residues. Germline values: CDR1 SGHTA, CDR2 FQGNSA. Here the CDR3 reads CASSLRASGSYEQYF. DNA for the CDR3: TGTGCCAGCAGCTTAAGGGCTAGCGGGAGTTACGAGCAGTACTTC.

The rearrangement uses TRBV10-3 and TRBJ2-5, with D perhaps matching TRBD2 (6 bases). The CDR3 is 13 amino acids. The V gene lost 6 bases and the J gene lost 5 bases, with 13 bases spanning the gap. Germline V gives CDR1 ENHRY, CDR2 SYGVKD. The CDR3 bases are TGTGCCATCAGACGGGAGAGCGAGGAGACCCAGTACTTC. Translating it yields CAIRRESEETQYF.

The V call is TRBV11-2, the J call TRBJ1-2, with D perhaps matching TRBD1 (5 bases). The germline V gene encodes CDR1 SGHAT and CDR2 FQNNGV. CDR3 length equals 15 residues. The V gene lost 2 bases and the J gene lost 0 bases, with 10 bases spanning the gap. CDR3 bases: TGTGCCAGCAGCTTATGGGGGGGAGCTAACTATGGCTACACCTTC. Its translation is CASSLWGGANYGYTF. Supplemented by reference TRBV11-2 and TRBJ1-2, the full variable domain reads EAGVAQSPRYKIIEKRQSVAFWCNPISGHATLYWYQQILGQGPKLLIQFQNNGVVDDSQLPKDRFSAERLKGVDSTLKIQPAKLEDSAVYLCASSLWGGANYGYTFGSGTRLTVV.

A note on this clone: Other DNA sequences within the sample encode an identical CDR3. J is TRBJ2-7 and V is TRBV18, with D possibly matching TRBD2 (6 bases). This CDR3 is 12 amino acids long. Germline V gene sequence: CDR1 KGHSH, CDR2 LQKENI. Trimming took off 3 bases at V and 3 bases at J, with 6 bases between the two ends. This chain's CDR3 is CASSPGGYEQYF. DNA of the CDR3: TGTGCCAGCTCACCGGGAGGCTACGAGCAGTACTTC.

The chain employs TRBV27 and TRBJ1-1; 7 bases are a match to TRBD1. From germline, CDR1 is MNHEY and CDR2 SMNVEV (reference sequence). Germline trimming cut 8 bases from V and 0 bases from J; bases unmatched to any gene: 3. The CDR3 has 13 residues. CDR3 amino acids: CASWDSMNTEAFF. The DNA for the CDR3 is TGTGCCAGCTGGGACAGCATGAACACTGAAGCTTTCTTT.

The chain is built from TRBV4-1 and TRBJ2-7; possible D gene TRBD2, 5 bases. V lost 5 bases and J lost 6, with 11 bases in between. The length of the CDR3 is 12 residues. Per the germline V gene, CDR1 is MGHRA and CDR2 is YSYEKL. The CDR3 DNA reads TGCGCCAGCAGCGGTAGCGTCAGCGAGCAGTACTTC. Translation gives CASSGSVSEQYF.

V gene TRBV27 combines with J gene TRBJ2-1; D uncertain. The CDR3 consists of 15 residues. Trimming took 2 bases from V and 0 from J, leaving 8 bases between them. Germline V CDR1 and CDR2: MNHEY, SMNVEV (reference sequence). This CDR3 is CASSLPHSSYNEQFF. The CDR3 DNA sequence: TGTGCCAGCAGTTTACCCCACAGCTCCTACAATGAGCAGTTCTTC.

The CDR3 sequence: CATWGGEKLFF. The CDR3 DNA is TGTGCCACCTGGGGGGGTGAAAAACTGTTTTTT. The V gene is TRBV25-1, the J gene TRBJ1-4, with D tentatively TRBD1 (5 bases). CDR1 MGHDK and CDR2 SYGVNS come from the germline V gene. Between the trimmed V and J ends, which lost 10 bases and 7 bases, there was a span of 10 bases. This CDR3 has 11 amino acids.

The chain employs TRBV30 and TRBJ2-3, with 10 bases lining up with TRBD2. Per the germline V gene, CDR1 is GTSNPN and CDR2 is SVGIG (reference sequence). V gave up 5 bases and J gave up 2 bases; unmatched junction bases: 4. This CDR3 is 14 amino acids long. CDR3: CAWGLAAFTDTQYF. CDR3 sequence (DNA): TGTGCCTGGGGACTAGCGGCCTTCACAGATACGCAGTATTTT. The whole variable domain, remainder taken from reference TRBV30 and TRBJ2-3, is SQTIHQWPATLVQPVGSPLSLECTVEGTSNPNLYWYRQAAGRGLQLLFYSVGIGQISSEVPQNLSASRPQDRQFILSSKKLLLSDSGFYLCAWGLAAFTDTQYFGPGTRLTVL.

V usage is TRBV21-1 and J usage is TRBJ2-7; the DNA was not compared with TRBD1, the D call given in the table. TRBV21-1 is a pseudogene segment. CDR3 length equals 13 residues. The CDR3 bases are TGTGCCAGCAGTCGACAGGCCCCTGCCAGGCAGTACTTC. Amino acid sequence: CASSRQAPARQYF.

This clone is a singleton in its sample. Other DNA sequences of this sample code for an identical CDR3. The genes are TRBV19 and TRBJ1-1; maybe TRBD1 (5 bases). The CDR3 is made up of 13 amino acids. The V gene's germline CDR1 is LNHDA and CDR2 SQIVND (reference sequence). Trimming shortened V by 6 bases and J by 0 bases, and 8 bases separated the two germline ends. In DNA form, the CDR3 reads TGTGCCAGTAGCCTGACAGTGAACACTGAAGCTTTCTTT. Its translation is CASSLTVNTEAFF.

This chain joins TRBV4-1 and TRBJ2-7, with D uncertain. The V end was cut by 1 base, the J end by 3 bases, with 4 bases between. The length of the CDR3 is 12 residues. The V gene's germline CDR1 is MGHRA and CDR2 YSYEKL. CDR3 in amino acids: CASSQGHYEQYF. CDR3 nucleotide sequence: TGCGCCAGCAGCCAAGGGCACTACGAGCAGTACTTC.

Points on this clone: The junction departs from germline at one end; a sequencing error may be responsible. The chain combines TRBV6-1 with TRBJ2-3, with 9 bases that match TRBD2. This CDR3 comprises 14 residues. Looked up from germline, CDR1 is MNHNS and CDR2 is SASEGT. The CDR3 reads CASGTSWSTDTQYF. In DNA form, the CDR3 reads TGTGCCAGCGGGACTAGCTGGAGCACCGATACGCAGTATTTT.

V is TRBV19 and J is TRBJ2-5; D is unclear. Looked up from germline, CDR1 is LNHDA and CDR2 is SQIVND (reference sequence). Trimming cost V 5 bases and J 0 bases, with 7 bases left between them. The CDR3 spans 13 residues. The CDR3 nucleotides are TGTGCCAGTAGTTTAATCCACCAAGAGACCCAGTACTTC. This gives the protein CASSLIHQETQYF.

The chain uses TRBV19 and TRBJ1-5; possibly TRBD1 for D (6 bases). Germline V lookup: CDR1 LNHDA, CDR2 SQIVND (reference sequence). The V and J ends lost 5 bases and 4 bases respectively, with 12 bases between them. The CDR3 runs 14 residues. CDR3 amino acids: CASSDRDMNQPQHF. CDR3 DNA sequence: TGTGCCAGTAGTGACCGGGACATGAATCAGCCCCAGCATTTT.

This clone was recorded a few times. V gene TRBV4-2 combines with J gene TRBJ2-1; TRBD2 agrees at 7 bases. Per germline, CDR1 LGHNA and CDR2 YNFKEQ. The CDR3 is made up of 13 amino acids. With 6 bases clipped from V and 4 bases from J, the junction kept 3 bases outside the gene matches. The CDR3 spells CASRAGTYNEQFF. The CDR3 DNA follows: TGTGCCAGCAGAGCGGGAACTTACAATGAGCAGTTCTTC.

CDR3 residues: CASSLGQYNEKLFF. DNA of the CDR3: TGTGCCAGCAGCTTGGGACAATATAATGAAAAACTGTTTTTT. The genes are TRBV5-4 and TRBJ1-4; D is uncertain. Trimming removed 0 bases from V and 4 bases from J, with 7 bases in between. This CDR3 has 14 amino acids. CDR1 SGHNT and CDR2 YYREEE come from the germline V gene (reference sequence).

This clone appeared once. The CDR3 coding sequence is TGTGCCAGCAGTGACAGTGGGACTAATGAAAAACTGTTTTTT. Translating gives CASSDSGTNEKLFF. V and J are TRBV6-6 and TRBJ1-4, with TRBD1 as a possible D gene (5 bases). The germline V gene encodes CDR1 MNHNY and CDR2 SVGAGI (reference sequence). The CDR3 is 14 residues long. V dropped 5 bases and J dropped 2 bases, with 9 bases sitting between them.

The chain recombines TRBV18 with TRBJ2-5; D gene unclear. The CDR3 spans 16 residues. CDR1 and CDR2 from the germline V gene are KGHSH and LQKENI. Trimming took off 5 bases at V and 5 bases at J, with 21 bases between the two ends. This CDR3 is CASSIPAVVGLETQYF. The CDR3 DNA is TGTGCCAGCTCAATCCCCGCAGTTGTTGGTCTGGAGACCCAGTACTTC. Based on the CDR3 plus reference TRBV18 and TRBJ2-5, the full variable domain is NAGVMQNPRHLVRRRGQEARLRCSPMKGHSHVYWYRQLPEEGLKFMVYLQKENIIDESGMPKERFSAEFPKEGPSILRIQQVVRGDSAAYFCASSIPAVVGLETQYFGPGTRLLVL.

The J gene is TRBJ2-1, the V gene TRBV19; 10 positions match TRBD2. This CDR3 is built from 16 residues. V shed 7 bases and J 3 bases; nucleotides not matched to a gene: 9. In germline, CDR1 is LNHDA, CDR2 SQIVND (reference sequence). The CDR3 here is CASISGAGGHYNEQFF. CDR3 coding DNA: TGTGCCAGTATATCAGGAGCGGGAGGGCACTACAATGAGCAGTTCTTC.

V and J are TRBV25-1 and TRBJ2-1; 10 nucleotides match TRBD1. This CDR3 is built from 14 residues. With 2 bases clipped from V and 5 bases from J, the junction kept 0 bases outside the gene matches. Germline assignment: CDR1 MGHDK and CDR2 SYGVNS. CDR3 sequence (DNA): TGTGCCAGCAGTGAAGGGACAGGGGACAATGAGCAGTTCTTC. Translated, it gives CASSEGTGDNEQFF. Full variable domain (remainder filled in from reference TRBV25-1 and TRBJ2-1): EADIYQTPRYLVIGTGKKITLECSQTMGHDKMYWYQQDPGMELHLIHYSYGVNSTEKGDLSSESTVSRIRTEHFPLTLESARPSHTSQYLCASSEGTGDNEQFFGPGTRLTVL.

Notes on this clone: The junction shows a germline mismatch at one end, possibly a read error. The chain links TRBV28 to TRBJ1-1; unclear D gene. CDR1 is MDHEN, CDR2 SYDVKM, per germline. CDR3 length: 13 residues. CDR3 residues: CASTLAVGTEAFF. CDR3 coding DNA: TGTGCCAGCACTTTAGCCGTCGGTACTGAAGCTTTCTTT. Full variable domain (outside the CDR3, taken from reference TRBV28 and TRBJ1-1): DVKVTQSSRYLVKRTGEKVFLECVQDMDHENMFWYRQDPGLGLRLIYFSYDVKMKEKGDIPEGYSVSREKKERFSLILESASTNQTSMYLCASTLAVGTEAFFGQGTRLTVV.

On this clone itself: A read error may account for a junction end that differs from germline. V usage is TRBV7-2 and J usage is TRBJ1-2, with D perhaps matching TRBD1 (6 bases). This CDR3 spans 14 amino acids. Germline CDR1 SGHTA, CDR2 FQGNSA. CDR3 protein: CVSSSGVVGYGYTF. The CDR3 DNA reads TGTGTCAGCAGCTCAGGGGTCGTTGGCTATGGCTACACCTTC.

The V call is TRBV7-3, the J call TRBJ1-1; a possible D gene is TRBD1 (5 bases). V lost 0 bases and J lost 0, with 8 bases in between. The CDR3 totals 15 residues. Germline V gene data show CDR1 as SGHTA and CDR2 as FQGTGA. CDR3 bases: TGTGCCAGCAGCTTAACAGGGGCTATGAACACTGAAGCTTTCTTT. Translating it yields CASSLTGAMNTEAFF.